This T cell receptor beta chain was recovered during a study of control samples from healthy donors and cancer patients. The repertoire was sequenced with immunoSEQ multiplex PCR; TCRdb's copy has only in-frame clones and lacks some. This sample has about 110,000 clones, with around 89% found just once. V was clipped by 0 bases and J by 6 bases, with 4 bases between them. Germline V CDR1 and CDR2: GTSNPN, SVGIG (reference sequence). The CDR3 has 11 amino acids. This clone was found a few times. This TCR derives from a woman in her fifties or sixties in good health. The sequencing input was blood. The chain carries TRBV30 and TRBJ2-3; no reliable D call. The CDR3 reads CAWSVSDTQYF. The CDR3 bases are TGTGCCTGGAGTGTGAGCGATACGCAGTATTTT. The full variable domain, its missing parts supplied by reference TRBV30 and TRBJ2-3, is SQTIHQWPATLVQPVGSPLSLECTVEGTSNPNLYWYRQAAGRGLQLLFYSVGIGQISSEVPQNLSASRPQDRQFILSSKKLLLSDSGFYLCAWSVSDTQYFGPGTRLTVL.